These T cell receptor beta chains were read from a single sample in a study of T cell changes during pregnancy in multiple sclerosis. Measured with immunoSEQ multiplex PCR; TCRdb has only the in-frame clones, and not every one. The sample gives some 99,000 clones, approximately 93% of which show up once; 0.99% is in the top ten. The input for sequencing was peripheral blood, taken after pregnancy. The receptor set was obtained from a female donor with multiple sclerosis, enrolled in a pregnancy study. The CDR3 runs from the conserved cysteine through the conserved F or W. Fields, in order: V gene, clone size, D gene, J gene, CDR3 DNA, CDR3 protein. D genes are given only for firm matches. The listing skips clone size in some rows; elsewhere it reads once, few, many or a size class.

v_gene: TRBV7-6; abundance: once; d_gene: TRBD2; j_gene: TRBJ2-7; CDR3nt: TGTGCCAGCAGCCGCATGCTAGCGGGAGCCTACGAGCAGTACTTC; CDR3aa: CASSRMLAGAYEQYF
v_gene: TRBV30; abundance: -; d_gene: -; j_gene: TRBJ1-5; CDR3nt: TGTGCCTGGAGCCCTCCCGATGGGGCACTCAGCTCCAATCAGCCCCAGCATTTT; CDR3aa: CAWSPPDGALSSNQPQHF
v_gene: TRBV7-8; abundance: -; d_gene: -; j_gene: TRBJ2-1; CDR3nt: TGTGCCAGCAGCTTAGCCAGGGTCTCCTACAATGAGCAGTTCTTC; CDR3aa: CASSLARVSYNEQFF
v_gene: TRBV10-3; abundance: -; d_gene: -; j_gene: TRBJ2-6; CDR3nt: TGTGCCATCAGTGATAGGGGGAATGGCAGGGTTTTCTCTGGGGCCAACGTCCTGACTTTC; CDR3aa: CAISDRGNGRVFSGANVLTF
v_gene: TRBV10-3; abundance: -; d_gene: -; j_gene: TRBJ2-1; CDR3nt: TGTGCCATCAGCCCCGACTACGAACTTTACAATGAGCAGTTCTTC; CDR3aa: CAISPDYELYNEQFF
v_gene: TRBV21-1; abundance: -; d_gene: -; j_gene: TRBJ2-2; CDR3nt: TGTGCCAGCAGCAAAACCCGGGACAGGGACACCGGGGAGCTGTTTTTT; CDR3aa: CASSKTRDRDTGELFF
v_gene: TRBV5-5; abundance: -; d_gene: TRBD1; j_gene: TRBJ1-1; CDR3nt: TGTGCCAGCAGCTTGGATGGGACAGGTGGTGAAGCTTTCTTT; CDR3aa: CASSLDGTGGEAFF
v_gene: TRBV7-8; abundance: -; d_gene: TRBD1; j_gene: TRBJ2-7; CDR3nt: TGTGCCAGCAGCAGAGGAATCGCGGGACAGGGGACCTACTACGAGCAGTACTTC; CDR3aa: CASSRGIAGQGTYYEQYF
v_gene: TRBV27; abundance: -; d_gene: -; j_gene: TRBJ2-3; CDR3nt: TGTGCCAGCAGTTTGAGGGCCCCAGATACGCAGTATTTT; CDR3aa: CASSLRAPDTQYF
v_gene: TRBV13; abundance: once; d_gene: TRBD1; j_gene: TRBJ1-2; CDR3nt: TGTGCCAGCAGCGTAGGGACAGGGGCCAACTATGGCTACACCTTC; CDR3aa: CASSVGTGANYGYTF
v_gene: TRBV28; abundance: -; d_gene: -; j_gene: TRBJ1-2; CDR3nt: TGTGCCAGCAGTTTATTTCCCAGCAGGACCCTTAGCGTGGGCTACACCTTC; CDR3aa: CASSLFPSRTLSVGYTF
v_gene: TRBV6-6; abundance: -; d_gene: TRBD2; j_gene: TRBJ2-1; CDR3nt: TGTGCCAGCGCATTAGCGGGAGGGCCATACAATGAGCAGTTCTTC; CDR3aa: CASALAGGPYNEQFF
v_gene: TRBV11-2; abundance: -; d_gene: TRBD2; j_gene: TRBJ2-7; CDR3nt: TGTGCCAGCACCCTCATAGGAACGCCGGGACTAGCGGTAGACGAGCAGTACTTC; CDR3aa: CASTLIGTPGLAVDEQYF
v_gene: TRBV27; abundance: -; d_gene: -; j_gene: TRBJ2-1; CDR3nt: TGTGCCAGCAGCGGGGAAAGCTCCTACAATGAGCAGTTCTTC; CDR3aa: CASSGESSYNEQFF
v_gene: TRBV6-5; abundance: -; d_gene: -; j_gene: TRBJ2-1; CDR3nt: TGTGCCAGCAGAATACAGGGATCCCGGTACAATGAGCAGTTCTTC; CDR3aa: CASRIQGSRYNEQFF
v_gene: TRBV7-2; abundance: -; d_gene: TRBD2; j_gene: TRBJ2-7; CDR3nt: TGTGCCAGCTGGGGCCTAGCGGGAGGGCCCTCCTACGAGCAGTACTTC; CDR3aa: CASWGLAGGPSYEQYF
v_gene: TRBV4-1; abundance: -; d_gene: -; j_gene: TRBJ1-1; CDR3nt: TGCGCCAGCAGCCAAGAATCGGGGGAGGGACCGGGGTCTGAAGCTTTCTTT; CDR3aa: CASSQESGEGPGSEAFF
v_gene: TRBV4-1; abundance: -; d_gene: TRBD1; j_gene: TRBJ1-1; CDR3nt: TGCGCCAGCAGCCAAGGCGTCCCGGGACAGGCAGGTGGGAACACTGAAGCTTTCTTT; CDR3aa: CASSQGVPGQAGGNTEAFF
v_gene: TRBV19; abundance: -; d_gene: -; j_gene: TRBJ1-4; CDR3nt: TGTGCCACCGTACCTGAGACAGGAAGGGTAAATGAAAAACTGTTTTTT; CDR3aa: CATVPETGRVNEKLFF
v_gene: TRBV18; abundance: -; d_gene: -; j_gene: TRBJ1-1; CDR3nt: TGTGCCAGCTCACAGGAGCGCGCTGAAGCTTTCTTT; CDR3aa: CASSQERAEAFF
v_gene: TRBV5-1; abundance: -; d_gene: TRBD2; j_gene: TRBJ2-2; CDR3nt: TGCGCCAGCAGCTTGGCAGCGGGGGTCTACACCGGGGAGCTGTTTTTT; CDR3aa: CASSLAAGVYTGELFF
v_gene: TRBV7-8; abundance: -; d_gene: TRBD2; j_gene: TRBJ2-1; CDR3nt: TGTGCCAGCAGCTTGGGGTCGGTAGCGGGAGGGCCTTACAATGAGCAGTTCTTC; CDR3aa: CASSLGSVAGGPYNEQFF
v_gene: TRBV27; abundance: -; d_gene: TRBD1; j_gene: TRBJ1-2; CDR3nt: TGTGCCAGCAGTACCAGCCCCGGACAGGGGGCAGTCTTTGGCTACACCTTC; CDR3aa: CASSTSPGQGAVFGYTF
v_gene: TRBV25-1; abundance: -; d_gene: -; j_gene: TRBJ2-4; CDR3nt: TGTGCCAGCAGTCCAGGGTCGGGCAAAAACATTCAGTACTTC; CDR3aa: CASSPGSGKNIQYF
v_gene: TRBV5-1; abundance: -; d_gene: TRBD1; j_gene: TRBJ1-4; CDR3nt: TGCGCCAGCAGCCCGGGGACAGGCGGTGAAAAACTGTTTTTT; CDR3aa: CASSPGTGGEKLFF
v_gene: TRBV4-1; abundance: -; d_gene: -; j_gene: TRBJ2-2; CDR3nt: TGCGCCAGCAGCCAAGATCGGGCTAGCTTCGAGGAGCTGTTTTTT; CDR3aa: CASSQDRASFEELFF
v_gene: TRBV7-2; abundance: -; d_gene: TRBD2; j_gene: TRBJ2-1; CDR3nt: TGTGCCAGCAGCAGAAGAGAGGGACTAGCGGTCTGGAATGAGCAGTTCTTC; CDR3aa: CASSRREGLAVWNEQFF
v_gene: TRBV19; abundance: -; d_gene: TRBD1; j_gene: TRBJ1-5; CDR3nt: TGTGCCAGCGCAGGGGGAAGTCAGCCCCAGCATTTT; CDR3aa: CASAGGSQPQHF
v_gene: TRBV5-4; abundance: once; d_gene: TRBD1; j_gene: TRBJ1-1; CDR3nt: TGTGCCAGCAGCTTATTCGGACAGGGGGACACTGAAGCTTTCTTT; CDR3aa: CASSLFGQGDTEAFF
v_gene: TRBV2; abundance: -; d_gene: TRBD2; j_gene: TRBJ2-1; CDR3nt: TGTGCCACCGCGACTAGCGGGGTCAGCTCCTACAATGAGCAGTTCTTC; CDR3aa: CATATSGVSSYNEQFF
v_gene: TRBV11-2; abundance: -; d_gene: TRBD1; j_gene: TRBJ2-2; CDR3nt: TGTGCCAGCAGGTCACAGGGGGCGAGCACCGGGGAGCTGTTTTTT; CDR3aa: CASRSQGASTGELFF
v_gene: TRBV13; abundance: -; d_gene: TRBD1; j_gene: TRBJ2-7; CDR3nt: TGTGCCAGCAGCTCCCGGGACAGGGGGCTAAGGGAGCAGTACTTC; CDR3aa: CASSSRDRGLREQYF
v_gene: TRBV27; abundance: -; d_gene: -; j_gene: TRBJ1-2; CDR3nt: TGTGCCAGCAGTCCCTTGTCAGTTGGCTATGGCTACACCTTC; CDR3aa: CASSPLSVGYGYTF
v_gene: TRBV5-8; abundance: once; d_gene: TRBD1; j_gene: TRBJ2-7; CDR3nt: TGTGCCAGCAGCGCAGGACAGGGGATCGACGAGCAGTACTTC; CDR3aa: CASSAGQGIDEQYF
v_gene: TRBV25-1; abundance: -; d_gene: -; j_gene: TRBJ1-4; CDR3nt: TGTGCCAGCAGTGAATGGGGGGATGAAAAACTGTTTTTT; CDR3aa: CASSEWGDEKLFF
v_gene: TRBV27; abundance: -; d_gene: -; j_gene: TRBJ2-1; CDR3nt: TGTGCCAGCACCTCAGGCTTGGCCAATGAGCAGTTCTTC; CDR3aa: CASTSGLANEQFF
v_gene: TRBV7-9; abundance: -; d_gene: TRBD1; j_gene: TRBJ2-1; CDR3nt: TGTGCCAGCAGCCCACCGGGACAGGGATACAATGAGCAGTTCTTC; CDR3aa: CASSPPGQGYNEQFF
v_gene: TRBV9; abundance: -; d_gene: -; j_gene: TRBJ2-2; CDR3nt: TGTGCCAGCAGCGGCCCGGGCAGGGATGGCGACACCGGGGAGCTGTTTTTT; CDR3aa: CASSGPGRDGDTGELFF
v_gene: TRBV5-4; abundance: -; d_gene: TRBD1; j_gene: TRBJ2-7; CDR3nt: TGTGCCAGCAGCCGGACTCCGGGACAGGGGGCCTACGAGCAGTACTTC; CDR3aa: CASSRTPGQGAYEQYF
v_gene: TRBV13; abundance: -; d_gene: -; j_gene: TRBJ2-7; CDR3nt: TGTGCCAGCAGCCCGACTGGTCCCTACGAGCAGTACTTC; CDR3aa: CASSPTGPYEQYF
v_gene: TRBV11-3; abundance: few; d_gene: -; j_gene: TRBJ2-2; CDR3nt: TGTGCCAGCAGCTTAAGTACAGGGACGAACACCGGGGAGCTGTTTTTT; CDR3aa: CASSLSTGTNTGELFF
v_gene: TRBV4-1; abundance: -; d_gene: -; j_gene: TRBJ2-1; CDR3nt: TGCGCCAGCAGCCAAGAAATAAGAGTCTCCTACAATGAGCAGTTCTTC; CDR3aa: CASSQEIRVSYNEQFF
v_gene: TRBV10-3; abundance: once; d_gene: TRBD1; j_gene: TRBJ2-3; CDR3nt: TGTGCCATCAGTGGCGGGGACAGGGTCCGGTGGACAGATACGCAGTATTTT; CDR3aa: CAISGGDRVRWTDTQYF
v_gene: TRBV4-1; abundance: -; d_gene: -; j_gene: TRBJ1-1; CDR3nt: TGCGCCAGCAGCCAAGCCCAGGGAACCACTGAAGCTTTCTTT; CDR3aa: CASSQAQGTTEAFF
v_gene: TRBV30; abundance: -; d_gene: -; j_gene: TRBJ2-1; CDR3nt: TGTGCCTGGAGTGTACATGACAGAAACTACAATGAGCAGTTCTTC; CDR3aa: CAWSVHDRNYNEQFF
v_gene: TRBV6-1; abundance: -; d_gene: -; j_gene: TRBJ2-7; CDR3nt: TGTGCCAGCAGTCCGCCCCCGCTAGGCGAGCAGTACTTC; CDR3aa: CASSPPPLGEQYF
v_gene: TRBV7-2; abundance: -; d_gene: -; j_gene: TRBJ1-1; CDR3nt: TGTGCCAGCAGCCCGCGCCCGGTCTCCGTTGTGAACACTGAAGCTTTCTTT; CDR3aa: CASSPRPVSVVNTEAFF
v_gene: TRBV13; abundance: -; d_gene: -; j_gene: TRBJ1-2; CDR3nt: TGTGCCAGCAGCCTTCTCCTTCGTGGCTACACCTTC; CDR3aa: CASSLLLRGYTF